This TCR beta chain was recorded in a study of neurological immune-mediated disorders. This clonotype was seen at least ten times. Its antigen is currently unknown. Study-wide results and limits: None of the CDR3 amino acid sequences of expanded clones recurred across subjects, suggesting private repertoires in all groups. While HTLV-1-associated myelopathy showed the greatest TCR clonal expansion, multiple sclerosis showed the least, falling below healthy controls.

Unsorted libraries were prepared from 2 million PBMCs held at -80 C. Synthesis of cDNA was performed by 5'RACE using 10-nucleotide random UMIs. TCRdb reprocessed the 5' RACE reads with MiXCR, giving one entry per CDR3 protein. The table lists nearly 60,000 distinct CDR3 sequences, roughly 3.5% of them singletons. CDR1 is SGHRS, CDR2 YFSETQ, per germline. V lost 1 base, J lost 7 bases, and 15 bases lay in between. This CDR3 is built from 15 residues. The chain is built from TRBV5-1 and TRBJ1-5, with D uncertain. Source material: PBMCs. This receptor was identified in a woman aged 60-75 years with multiple sclerosis. CDR3 amino acids: CASSLFPGKGQPQHF. The DNA for the CDR3 is TGCGCCAGCAGCTTGTTTCCGGGGAAGGGCCAGCCCCAGCATTTT.